These 17 T cell receptor beta chains came from one sample sequenced in a study of blood T cell repertoires in COVID-19 (dated by TCRdb to 2020 to 2022). The library was obtained by the immunoSEQ multiplex PCR assay. The table comes from immuneACCESS by way of TCRdb, which keeps in-frame sequences with V and J called. Part of the clones is missing from these tables; in studies checked, under half for an unresolved V gene and the rest for unknown reasons. This sample has tens of thousands of clones in its table, and 75% to 85% of those were observed once. The ten largest clones capture 19% of the sample. Sequencing was carried out using peripheral blood. These TCRs come from a human donor in a cohort sampled during active COVID-19.

This clone is a singleton in its sample. The gene calls are TRBV6-1 and TRBJ2-7, with D perhaps matching TRBD2 (5 bases). Trimming cost V 3 bases and J 5 bases, with 11 bases left between them. Germline V gene data show CDR1 as MNHNS and CDR2 as SASEGT. The CDR3 totals 13 residues. This CDR3 is CASSERGPDEQYF. The CDR3, as DNA: TGTGCCAGCAGTGAGCGAGGGCCCGACGAGCAGTACTTC.

This clone was picked up a small number of times. The chain has TRBV5-1 and TRBJ1-1, with no clear D. V was clipped by 5 bases and J by 4 bases, with 6 bases between them. Germline-derived CDR1 and CDR2 are SGHRS and YFSETQ. The CDR3 has 11 residues. For the CDR3, the DNA is TGCGCCAGCAGATCAGGCACTGAAGCTTTCTTT. As protein: CASRSGTEAFF.

This sequence joins TRBV5-1 and TRBJ1-5; the D gene is possibly TRBD1 (6 bases). Trimming took off 0 bases at V and 7 bases at J, with 14 bases between the two ends. Germline CDR1 and CDR2: SGHRS and YFSETQ. CDR3 length: 15 residues. Here the CDR3 reads CASSLAGGARQPQHF. In DNA, the CDR3 is TGCGCCAGCAGCTTGGCGGGGGGGGCAAGGCAGCCCCAGCATTTT.

The rearrangement links TRBV2 to TRBJ2-2, with 9 bases lining up with TRBD2. The germline CDR1 and CDR2 sequences are SNHLY and FYNNEI. This CDR3 has 15 amino acids. J gave up 7 bases and V 6 bases, and 9 bases lay outside the gene matches. In DNA, the CDR3 is TGTGCCAGCAGGAGTAGCGGGAGATTTATCGGGGAGCTGTTTTTT. This codes for CASRSSGRFIGELFF.

The V and J genes are TRBV9 and TRBJ2-7; 9 nucleotides align to TRBD2. The CDR3 is made up of 15 amino acids. With 3 bases clipped from V and 3 bases from J, the junction kept 7 bases outside the gene matches. CDR1 and CDR2 from the germline V gene are SGDLS and YYNGEE. DNA of the CDR3: TGTGCCAGCAGCGATTCCCCTAGCGGGAACTACGAGCAGTACTTC. Its protein product is CASSDSPSGNYEQYF.

V usage is TRBV5-6 and J usage is TRBJ1-4, with D unresolved. Germline loops: CDR1 SGHDT, CDR2 YYEEEE. The CDR3 contains 14 residues. Trimming left V 2 bases short and J 6 bases short, with 11 bases between. The CDR3 protein is CASSFPGRDEKLFF. DNA of the CDR3: TGTGCCAGCAGCTTTCCTGGGAGGGATGAAAAACTGTTTTTT.

Here the CDR3 reads CASSDQGQGSTGELFF. The CDR3 bases are TGTGCCAGCAGTGACCAGGGACAGGGGAGTACCGGGGAGCTGTTTTTT. This sequence joins TRBV6-1 and TRBJ2-2; 10 nucleotides match TRBD1. This CDR3 is built from 16 residues. The germline CDR1 and CDR2 sequences are MNHNS and SASEGT. J was trimmed by 5 bases and V by 3 bases; bases with no gene match: 6.

The rearrangement uses TRBV30 and TRBJ1-4; D perhaps matches TRBD1 (5 bases). Germline V gene lookup returns CDR1 GTSNPN and CDR2 SVGIG (reference sequence). The V end lost 0 bases, the J end lost 7 bases, and 12 bases lay between the germline ends. This CDR3 spans 14 amino acids. The CDR3 sequence is CAWSVPGWGEKLFF. The CDR3 nucleotides read TGTGCCTGGAGTGTACCAGGGTGGGGTGAAAAACTGTTTTTT.

The rearrangement links TRBV28 to TRBJ1-3; 11 positions agree with TRBD1. The CDR3 runs 16 residues. Germline CDR1 is MDHEN and CDR2 is SYDVKM. Trimming took 4 bases from V and 2 from J; bases not matched to a gene: 4. CDR3 sequence: CASSSGQGAAGNTIYF. The CDR3, as DNA: TGTGCCAGCAGTTCTGGACAGGGGGCAGCTGGAAACACCATATATTTT. The whole variable domain, filled in from reference TRBV28 and TRBJ1-3, reads DVKVTQSSRYLVKRTGEKVFLECVQDMDHENMFWYRQDPGLGLRLIYFSYDVKMKEKGDIPEGYSVSREKKERFSLILESASTNQTSMYLCASSSGQGAAGNTIYFGEGSWLTVV.

The chain has TRBV18 and TRBJ1-5; 9 bases match TRBD1. The length of the CDR3 is 14 residues. Trimming took 2 bases from V and 5 from J; bases not matched to a gene: 1. Germline V gives CDR1 KGHSH, CDR2 LQKENI. As DNA, the CDR3 is TGTGCCAGCTCACCAAGGACAGGGGATCAGCCCCAGCATTTT. This codes for CASSPRTGDQPQHF.

The chain links TRBV19 to TRBJ1-1; TRBD1 is a possible D gene (5 bases). The CDR3 spans 11 residues. In germline, CDR1 is LNHDA, CDR2 SQIVND (reference sequence). The ends were cut back, 11 bases at V and 5 bases at J, with 12 bases in the middle. CDR3 coding DNA: TGTGCCGTCGAAGGGGCGACTGAAGCTTTCTTT. This codes for CAVEGATEAFF. Using reference TRBV19 and TRBJ1-1 for the parts outside the CDR3, the full variable domain is DGGITQSPKYLFRKEGQNVTLSCEQNLNHDAMYWYRQDPGQGLRLIYYSQIVNDFQKGDIAEGYSVSREKKESFPLTVTSAQKNPTAFYLCAVEGATEAFFGQGTRLTVV.

V gene TRBV5-1 combines with J gene TRBJ2-3; 10 bases are shared with TRBD2. The CDR3 contains 14 residues. V shed 4 bases, J shed 4 bases, and the junction held 3 bases outside the gene matches. Looked up from germline, CDR1 is SGHRS and CDR2 is YFSETQ. The DNA of the CDR3 is TGCGCCAGCAGCGGGGGGACTAGCGCAGATACGCAGTATTTT. This translates into CASSGGTSADTQYF.

Comment on this clone: Other DNA sequences in the sample encode the same CDR3. This chain links TRBV3-1 (or the pseudogene TRBV3-2) with TRBJ2-7; 8 bases match TRBD2. V was clipped by 4 bases and J by 4 bases; unmatched bases: 0. The CDR3 sequence is 12 residues long. Germline CDR1 and CDR2: LGHDT and YNNKEL (reference sequence). The CDR3 DNA sequence: TGTGCCAGCAGCCCGGGAGGGTACGAGCAGTACTTC. It translates to CASSPGGYEQYF.

The chain has TRBV5-1 and TRBJ2-7, with a possible D match to TRBD2 (5 bases). CDR1 is SGHRS and CDR2 is YFSETQ in the germline V gene. The CDR3 sequence is 14 residues long. The ends were cut back, 5 bases at V and 3 bases at J, with 15 bases in the middle. The CDR3 nucleotides read TGCGCCAGCAGTTCACAGCGCGGAGGCTACGAGCAGTACTTC. Amino acids: CASSSQRGGYEQYF.

This sequence joins TRBV10-3 and TRBJ1-3, with 7 bases lining up with TRBD1. The CDR3 totals 17 residues. V was pared by 6 bases and J by 4 bases, with 15 bases of the junction left unmatched. Per germline, CDR1 ENHRY and CDR2 SYGVKD. CDR3 nucleotide sequence: TGTGCCATCAGGGCCGGACAGGACGGCATGGGAGGAAACACCATATATTTT. Protein product: CAIRAGQDGMGGNTIYF.

This chain links TRBV10-1 with TRBJ2-4; 7 positions agree with TRBD2. Trimming cost V 8 bases and J 6 bases; bases outside gene matches: 16. The germline CDR1 and CDR2 sequences are WNHNN and SYGVQD (reference sequence). CDR3 size: 16 residues. Here the CDR3 reads CASLGTTLMGGNIQYF. CDR3 coding DNA: TGCGCCAGCTTGGGGACTACCCTCATGGGGGGAAACATTCAGTACTTC.

The gene calls are TRBV28 and TRBJ2-7; 10 nucleotides match TRBD2. The CDR3 loop spans 13 amino acids. Germline trimming cut 10 bases from V and 1 base from J; bases unmatched to any gene: 4. Germline assignment: CDR1 MDHEN and CDR2 SYDVKM. The CDR3 spells CAILTSGSYEQYF. CDR3 bases: TGTGCCATCTTGACTAGCGGGTCCTACGAGCAGTACTTC.